Detailed here is one TCR beta chain. The assay was immunoSEQ multiplex PCR, and TCRdb's table has in-frame clones only and misses some. This table has 100,000 or so clones, about 89% appearing once. These data originate in a study of control samples from healthy donors and cancer patients. Between the trimmed V and J ends, which lost 7 bases and 4 bases, there was a span of 13 bases. The CDR3 runs 13 residues. The sample consisted of blood. The J gene is TRBJ1-1, the V gene TRBV12-3 or TRBV12-4, with D possibly TRBD1 on 5 matching bases. This TCR came from a man younger than 45 in good health. The CDR3 protein is CASTPIQGTEAFF. DNA for the CDR3: TGTGCCAGCACCCCGATTCAGGGCACTGAAGCTTTCTTT.